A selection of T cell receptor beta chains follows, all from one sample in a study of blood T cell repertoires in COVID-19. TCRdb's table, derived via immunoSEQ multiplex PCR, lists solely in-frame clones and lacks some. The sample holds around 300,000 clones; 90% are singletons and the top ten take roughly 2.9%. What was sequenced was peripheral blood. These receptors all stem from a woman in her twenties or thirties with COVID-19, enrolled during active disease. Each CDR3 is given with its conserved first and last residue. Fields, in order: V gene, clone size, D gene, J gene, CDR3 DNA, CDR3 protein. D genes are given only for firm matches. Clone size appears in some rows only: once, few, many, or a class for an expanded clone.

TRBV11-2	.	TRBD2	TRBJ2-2	TGTGCCAGCAGGCAGACTAGCGCCGGGGAGCTGTTTTTT	CASRQTSAGELFF
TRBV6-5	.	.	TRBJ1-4	TGTGCCAGCAGTCTGACAGGCTCTAATGAAAAACTGTTTTTT	CASSLTGSNEKLFF
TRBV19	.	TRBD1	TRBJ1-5	TGTGCCAGCAGACAGGGGGGCAATCAGCCCCAGCATTTT	CASRQGGNQPQHF
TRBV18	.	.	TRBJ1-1	TGTGCCAGCTCACCTGTTTATGAGGGCCCGAACACTGAAGCTTTCTTT	CASSPVYEGPNTEAFF
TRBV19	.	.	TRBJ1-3	TGTGCCAGTAGTACCTACAGGGCGATTATCGGAAACACCATATATTTT	CASSTYRAIIGNTIYF
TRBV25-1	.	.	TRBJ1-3	TGTGCCAGCAGTACAGGGCGCTCTGGAAACACCATATATTTT	CASSTGRSGNTIYF
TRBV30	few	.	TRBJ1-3	TGTGCCTTTACAACTAAGGTTGGAAACACCATATATTTT	CAFTTKVGNTIYF
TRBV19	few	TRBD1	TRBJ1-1	TGTGCCAGTAGGGGACAGGGGAGCACTGAAGCTTTCTTT	CASRGQGSTEAFF
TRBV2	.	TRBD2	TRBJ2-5	TGTGCCAGCAGTCGACTAGCGGGAGATGGTGAGACCCAGTACTTC	CASSRLAGDGETQYF
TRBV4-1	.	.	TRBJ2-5	TGCGCCAGCAGCCAAGATAGATGGGAGACCCAGTACTTC	CASSQDRWETQYF
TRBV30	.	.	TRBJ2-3	TGTGCCTGGAGTGTTATCTCGGATACGCAGTATTTT	CAWSVISDTQYF
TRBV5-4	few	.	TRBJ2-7	TGTGCCAGCAGCTTGTCGGGTGGAAGATCCTACGAGCAGTACTTC	CASSLSGGRSYEQYF
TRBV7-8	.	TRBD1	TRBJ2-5	TGTGCCAGCAGCTACCCGGACAGGGGAGGGCAAGAGACCCAGTACTTC	CASSYPDRGGQETQYF
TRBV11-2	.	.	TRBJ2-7	TGTGCCAGCAGCGAGCATTACGAGCAGTACTTC	CASSEHYEQYF
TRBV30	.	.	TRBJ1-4	TGTGCCTGGAGTTTGAGGGAAGGCCTGTTTTTT	CAWSLREGLFF
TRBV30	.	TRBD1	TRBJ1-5	TGTGCCTGGGCAACAGGGGGCATATTGCAGCCCCAGCATTTT	CAWATGGILQPQHF
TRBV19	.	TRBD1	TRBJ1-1	TGTGCCAGTAGTGTGACAGGGTCCACTGAAGCTTTCTTT	CASSVTGSTEAFF
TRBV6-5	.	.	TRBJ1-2	TGTGCCAGCAGTTCAAACGGTTGGGGCTACACCTTC	CASSSNGWGYTF
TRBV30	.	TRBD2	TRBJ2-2	TGTGCCTGGAGGGGGCTAGCGGAGACCGGGGAGCTGTTTTTT	CAWRGLAETGELFF
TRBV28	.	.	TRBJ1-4	TGTGCCAGCAGTTTTGGTTTAGCTATGCGAGAAAAACTGTTTTTT	CASSFGLAMREKLFF
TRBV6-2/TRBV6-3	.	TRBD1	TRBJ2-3	TGTGCCAGCAGTTACTACGGACAGGGCACAGATACGCAGTATTTT	CASSYYGQGTDTQYF
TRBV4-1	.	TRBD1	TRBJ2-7	TGCGCCAGCAGCCAAGGAGGGACAGGGTCCTACGAGCAGTACTTC	CASSQGGTGSYEQYF
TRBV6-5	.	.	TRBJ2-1	TGTGCCAGCAGTTACAAAGCGGGCTACAATGAGCAGTTCTTC	CASSYKAGYNEQFF
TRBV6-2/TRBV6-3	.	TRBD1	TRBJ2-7	TGTGCCAGCAGTTCAAGGGGGACAGGGGCCTACGAGCAGTACTTC	CASSSRGTGAYEQYF
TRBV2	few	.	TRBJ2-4	TGTGCCAGTATCAGCCAGGGGACGAACATTCAGTACTTC	CASISQGTNIQYF
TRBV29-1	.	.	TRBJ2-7	TGCAGCGTTATTGACAGACCAAGCTCCTACGAGCAGTACTTC	CSVIDRPSSYEQYF
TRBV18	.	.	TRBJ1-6	TGTGCCAGCTCAGACGGGAATTCACCCCTCCACTTT	CASSDGNSPLHF
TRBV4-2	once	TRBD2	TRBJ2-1	TGTGCCAGCAGCCAGGCACTAGCGGGGCTCAATGAGCAGTTCTTC	CASSQALAGLNEQFF
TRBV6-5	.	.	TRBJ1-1	TGTGCCAGCAGCCCCGTGATGAGTGAAGCTTTCTTT	CASSPVMSEAFF
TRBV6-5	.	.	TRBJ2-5	TGTGCCAGCAGTTACTCGTTTGGCATCCAAGAGACCCAGTACTTC	CASSYSFGIQETQYF
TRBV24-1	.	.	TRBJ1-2	TGTGCCACCAGTGATTCGCGGGAGAGTGGCTACACCTTC	CATSDSRESGYTF
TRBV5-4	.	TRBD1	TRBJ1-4	TGTGCCAGCAGCTTGAAGGGGACAGCGAATGAAAAACTGTTTTTT	CASSLKGTANEKLFF
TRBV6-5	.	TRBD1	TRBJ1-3	TGTGCCAGCAGACGAGGGACAGGCTCTGGAAACACCATATATTTT	CASRRGTGSGNTIYF
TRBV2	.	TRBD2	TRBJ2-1	TGTGCCAGCAGGGCACTAGCGGGCTCCTACAATGAGCAGTTCTTC	CASRALAGSYNEQFF
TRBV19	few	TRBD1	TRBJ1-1	TGTGCCAGTAGTTTACGACAGGGGATGAACACTGAAGCTTTCTTT	CASSLRQGMNTEAFF
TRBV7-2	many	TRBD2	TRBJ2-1	TGTGCCAGCAGCTTAGAGCGGGAGAATGAGCAGTTCTTC	CASSLERENEQFF
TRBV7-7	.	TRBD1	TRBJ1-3	TGTGCCACACAGGGGGATGGGACAACCATATATTTT	CATQGDGTTIYF
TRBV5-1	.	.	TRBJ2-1	TGCGCCAGCAGCATCGGGAGAGGCTCCTACAATGAGCAGTTCTTC	CASSIGRGSYNEQFF
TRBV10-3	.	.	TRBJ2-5	TGTGCCATCAGTGAGATATCAGGACAAGAGACCCAGTACTTC	CAISEISGQETQYF
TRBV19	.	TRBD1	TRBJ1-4	TGTGCCAGTAGTCGGGACAGGGAGATGAATAATGAAAAACTGTTTTTT	CASSRDREMNNEKLFF
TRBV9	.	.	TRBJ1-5	TGTGCCAGCAGCGTAGACGAGGGTAGCAATCAGCCCCAGCATTTT	CASSVDEGSNQPQHF
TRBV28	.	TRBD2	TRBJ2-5	TGTGCCAGCAGTGTGACTAGCGGGAGCCCCGAGACCCAGTACTTC	CASSVTSGSPETQYF
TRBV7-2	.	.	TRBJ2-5	TGTGCCAGCAGCTCGACGCTCTCGGCGGGCAGCCAGTACTTC	CASSSTLSAGSQYF
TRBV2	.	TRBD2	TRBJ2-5	TGTGCCAGCAACGGACTAGCGTCACAAGAGACCCAGTACTTC	CASNGLASQETQYF
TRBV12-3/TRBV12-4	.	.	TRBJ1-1	TGTGCCAGCAGTTTCCGACAGGCCCTCCAAGCTTTCTTT	CASSFRQALQAFF
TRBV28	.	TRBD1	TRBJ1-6	TGTGCCAGCAGTTCCGGGGGACAGGGAGGGGCCAATTCACCCCTCCACTTT	CASSSGGQGGANSPLHF
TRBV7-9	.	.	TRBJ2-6	TGTGCCAGTCTTTTCCCGGGTGGGGCCAACGTCCTGACTTTC	CASLFPGGANVLTF